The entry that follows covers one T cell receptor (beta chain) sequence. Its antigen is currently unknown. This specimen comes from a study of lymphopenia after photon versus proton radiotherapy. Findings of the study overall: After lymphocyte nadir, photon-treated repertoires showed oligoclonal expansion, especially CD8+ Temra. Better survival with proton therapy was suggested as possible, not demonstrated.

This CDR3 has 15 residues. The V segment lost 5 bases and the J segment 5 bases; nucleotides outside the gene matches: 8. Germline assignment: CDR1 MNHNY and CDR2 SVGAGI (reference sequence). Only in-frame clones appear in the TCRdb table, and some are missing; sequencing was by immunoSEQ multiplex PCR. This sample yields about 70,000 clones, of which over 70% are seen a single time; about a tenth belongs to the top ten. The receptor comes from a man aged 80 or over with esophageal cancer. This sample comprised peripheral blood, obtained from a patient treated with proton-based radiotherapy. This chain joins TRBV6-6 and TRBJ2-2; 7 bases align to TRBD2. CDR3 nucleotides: TGTGCCAGCAGTCCAGGGACCGGGGGGACCGGGGAGCTGTTTTTT. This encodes CASSPGTGGTGELFF.